This T cell receptor (beta chain) was identified in a study of T cell responses to AZD1222 COVID-19 vaccine. Study-level information: Analysis merged second doses at about 4 or about 12 weeks.

The CDR3 is made up of 13 amino acids. CDR1 and CDR2 from the germline V gene are MNHEY and SMNVEV (reference sequence). V was clipped by 6 bases and J by 4 bases, with 12 bases between them. Sequenced by immunoSEQ multiplex PCR; TCRdb stores in-frame clones only, minus some. Altogether roughly 140,000 clones are present, around 88% being singletons, with the ten largest covering more than 12%. Study results and limitations: Dominant at 160-218 and 743-854, vaccine-associated CD4 TCRs also spanned spike. Baseline seropositivity characterized only a handful of AZD1222 recipients. The study found Spike-specific TCR breadth and depth rose after two AZD1222 doses.

As for this clone: The antigen is not known.

This TCR derives from an adult in good health. The J gene is TRBJ1-1, the V gene TRBV27, with a tentative D call TRBD1 (5 bases). This specimen was peripheral blood, taken on day 0 of AZD1222 vaccination. For the CDR3, the DNA is TGTGCCAGCAGCAGCTACAGGACCACTGAAGCTTTCTTT. Its translation: CASSSYRTTEAFF.